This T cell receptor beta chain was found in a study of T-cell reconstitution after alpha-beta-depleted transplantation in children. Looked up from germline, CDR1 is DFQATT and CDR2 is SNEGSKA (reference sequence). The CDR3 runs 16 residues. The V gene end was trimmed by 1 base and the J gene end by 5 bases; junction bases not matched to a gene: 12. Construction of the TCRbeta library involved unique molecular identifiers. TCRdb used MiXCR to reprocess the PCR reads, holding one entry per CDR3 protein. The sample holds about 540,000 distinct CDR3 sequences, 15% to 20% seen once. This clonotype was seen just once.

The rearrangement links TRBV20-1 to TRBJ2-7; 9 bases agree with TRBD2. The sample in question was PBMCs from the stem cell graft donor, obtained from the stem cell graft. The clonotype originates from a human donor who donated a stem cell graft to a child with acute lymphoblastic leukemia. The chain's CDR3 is CSARVLAGLPGDEQYF. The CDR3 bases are TGCAGTGCTAGAGTACTAGCGGGTCTCCCGGGAGACGAGCAGTACTTC.